This T cell receptor (beta chain) was obtained from a study of beta chain features in type 1 diabetes. General study findings and limits: Moderate yet significant TCRB CDR3 shortening was seen in Type 1 diabetes patients in all four CD4+ subsets.

Trimming took 8 bases from V and 9 from J; bases not matched to a gene: 12. The CDR3 consists of 13 residues. CDR1 is MDHEN and CDR2 is SYDVKM in the germline V gene. This clone was seen a few times. Its target is not known. The authors reverse transcribed all of the isolated RNA, so sequencing captured expressed TCRB transcripts. Method: immunoSEQ multiplex PCR; TCRdb's copy keeps in-frame clones and lacks some. The data show about 340,000 clones, 13% seen once. The receptor's source is a woman aged 18-30 years with type 1 diabetes. The chain employs TRBV28 and TRBJ1-1; 7 bases map to TRBD1. The sequenced sample consisted of naive CD4+ T cells from blood. The CDR3 DNA is TGTGCCAGCCTGGGGGCACACAGGGGACAAGCTTTCTTT. It yields the protein CASLGAHRGQAFF.